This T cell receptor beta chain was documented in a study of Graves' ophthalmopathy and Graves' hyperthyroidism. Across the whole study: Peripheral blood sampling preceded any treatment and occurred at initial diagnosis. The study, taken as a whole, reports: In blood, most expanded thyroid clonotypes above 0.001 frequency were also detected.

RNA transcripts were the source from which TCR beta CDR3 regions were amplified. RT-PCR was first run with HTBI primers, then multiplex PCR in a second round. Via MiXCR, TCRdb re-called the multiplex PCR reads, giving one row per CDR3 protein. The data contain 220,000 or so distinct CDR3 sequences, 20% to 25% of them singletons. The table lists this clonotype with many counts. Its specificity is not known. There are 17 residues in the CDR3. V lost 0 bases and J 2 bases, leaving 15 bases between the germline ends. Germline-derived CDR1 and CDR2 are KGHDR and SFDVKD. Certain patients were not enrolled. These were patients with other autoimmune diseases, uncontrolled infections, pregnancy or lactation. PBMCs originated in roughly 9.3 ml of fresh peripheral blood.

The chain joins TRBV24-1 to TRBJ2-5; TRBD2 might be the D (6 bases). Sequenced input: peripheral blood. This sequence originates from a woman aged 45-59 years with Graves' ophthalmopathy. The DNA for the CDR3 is TGTGCCACCAGTGATTTGAGTCACCCCGGGGGACAAGAGACCCAGTACTTC. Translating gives CATSDLSHPGGQETQYF.